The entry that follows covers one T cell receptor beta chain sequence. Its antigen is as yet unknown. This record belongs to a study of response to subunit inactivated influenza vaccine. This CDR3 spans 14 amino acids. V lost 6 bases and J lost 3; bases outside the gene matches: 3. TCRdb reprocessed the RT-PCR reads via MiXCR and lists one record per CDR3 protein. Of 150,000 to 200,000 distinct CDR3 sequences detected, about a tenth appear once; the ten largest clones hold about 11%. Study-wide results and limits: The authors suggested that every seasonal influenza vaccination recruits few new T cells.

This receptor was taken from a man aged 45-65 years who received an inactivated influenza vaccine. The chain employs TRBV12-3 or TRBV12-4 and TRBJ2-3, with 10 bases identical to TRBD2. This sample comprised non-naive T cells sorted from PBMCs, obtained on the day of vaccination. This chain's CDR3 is CASRPSGGTDTQYF. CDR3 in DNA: TGTGCCAGCAGGCCTAGCGGGGGAACAGATACGCAGTATTTT.